The T cell receptor beta chain described here comes from a study of T cells in localized non-small cell lung cancer. General study points: A median of about 60 of the top 100 tumor clones appeared in adjacent lung, which was paired and uninvolved. Tumor showed lower T cell clonality than uninvolved adjacent lung, where it was highest. Only one tumor region was sequenced, so heterogeneity remains possible. Longer survival (overall) was linked to higher T cell density in blood.

The CDR3 is made up of 20 amino acids. CDR1 and CDR2 from the germline V gene are LNHDA and SQIVND (reference sequence). Trimming took 3 bases from V and 0 from J; bases not matched to a gene: 16. Turning to this clone: Its antigen is unidentified.

Assay used: immunoSEQ multiplex PCR; TCRdb lists only in-frame clones, some missing. The sample lists about 23,000 clones; approximately 88% were seen once. The starting material was peripheral blood mononuclear cells, obtained before any cancer treatment. V gene TRBV19 combines with J gene TRBJ2-3, with 9 bases identical to TRBD2. The receptor comes from a woman aged 35 to 70 with stage III lung adenocarcinoma. This chain's CDR3 is CASSIRVGWREGPSTDTQYF. CDR3 in DNA: TGTGCCAGTAGTATCAGGGTAGGTTGGCGGGAGGGCCCTAGCACAGATACGCAGTATTTT. The variable domain in full, with the rest retrieved from reference TRBV19 and TRBJ2-3, is DGGITQSPKYLFRKEGQNVTLSCEQNLNHDAMYWYRQDPGQGLRLIYYSQIVNDFQKGDIAEGYSVSREKKESFPLTVTSAQKNPTAFYLCASSIRVGWREGPSTDTQYFGPGTRLTVL.